What follows describes a single T cell receptor beta chain. Germline and junction disagree at one end, which may indicate a read error. This sample stems from a study of blood T cells in healthy people across ages. This CDR3 has 15 amino acids. Germline CDR1 reads SGHNT; CDR2 reads YYREEE (reference sequence). A J-beta primer mix and a sample-barcoded 5' primer were used in a second PCR of about 6 to 12 cycles. TCRdb re-called the 5' RACE reads with MiXCR, one entry per CDR3 protein. The data contain 900,000 to 950,000 distinct CDR3 sequences, approximately 32% of them singletons. The sample, about 9.2 milliliters of peripheral blood, was drawn from each donor. These same records also appear under a second study, on T cells of mothers and their children. As that report states: The shaping of TCR recombination output by thymic selection is similar in related and unrelated pairs.

The sequenced sample was blood. The chain couples TRBV5-4 to TRBJ1-4; D call uncertain. The source is a woman in her thirties or forties in good health. CDR3 nucleotides: TGTGCCAGCAGCTTGTTCGCAGCAACTAATGAAAACCTGTTTTTT. It specifies CASSLFAATNENLFF. The complete variable domain, with remaining parts taken from reference TRBV5-4 and TRBJ1-4, reads ETGVTQSPTHLIKTRGQQVTLRCSSQSGHNTVSWYQQALGQGPQFIFQYYREEENGRGNFPPRFSGLQFPNYSSELNVNALELDDSALYLCASSLFAATNENLFFGSGTQLSVL.